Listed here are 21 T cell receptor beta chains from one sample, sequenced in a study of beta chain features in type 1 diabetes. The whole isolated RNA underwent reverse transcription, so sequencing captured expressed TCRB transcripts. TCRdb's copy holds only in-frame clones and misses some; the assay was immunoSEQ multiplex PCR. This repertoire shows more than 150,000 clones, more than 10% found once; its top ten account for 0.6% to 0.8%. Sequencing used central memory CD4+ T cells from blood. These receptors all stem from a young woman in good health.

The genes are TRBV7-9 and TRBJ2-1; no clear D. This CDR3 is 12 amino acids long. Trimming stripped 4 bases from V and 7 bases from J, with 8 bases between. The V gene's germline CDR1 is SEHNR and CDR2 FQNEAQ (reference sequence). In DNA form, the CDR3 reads TGTGCCAGCAGCTCAGGATGGAATGAGCAGTTCTTC. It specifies CASSSGWNEQFF. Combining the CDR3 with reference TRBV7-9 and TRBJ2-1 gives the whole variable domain DTGVSQNPRHKITKRGQNVTFRCDPISEHNRLYWYRQTLGQGPEFLTYFQNEAQLEKSRLLSDRFSAERPKGSFSTLEIQRTEQGDSAMYLCASSSGWNEQFFGPGTRLTVL.

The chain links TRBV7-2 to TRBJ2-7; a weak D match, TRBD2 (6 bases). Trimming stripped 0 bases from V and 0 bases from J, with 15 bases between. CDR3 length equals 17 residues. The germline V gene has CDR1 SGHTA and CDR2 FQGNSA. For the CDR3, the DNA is TGTGCCAGCAGCTTAGCAGTCGGGGCGGGACGCTCCTACGAGCAGTACTTC. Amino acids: CASSLAVGAGRSYEQYF.

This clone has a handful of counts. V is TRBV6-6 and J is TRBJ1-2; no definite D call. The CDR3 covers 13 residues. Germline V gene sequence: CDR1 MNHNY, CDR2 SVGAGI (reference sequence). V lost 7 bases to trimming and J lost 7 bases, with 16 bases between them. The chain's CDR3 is CASTAPGMTGYTF. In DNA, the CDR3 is TGTGCCAGCACCGCCCCGGGGATGACTGGCTACACCTTC.

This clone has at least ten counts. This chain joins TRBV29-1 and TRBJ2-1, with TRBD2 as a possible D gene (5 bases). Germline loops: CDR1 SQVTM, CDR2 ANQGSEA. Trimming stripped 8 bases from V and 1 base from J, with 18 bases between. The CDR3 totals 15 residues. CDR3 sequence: CSPPRTVSSYNEQFF. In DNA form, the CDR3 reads TGCAGCCCTCCCCGGACTGTTAGTTCCTACAATGAGCAGTTCTTC.

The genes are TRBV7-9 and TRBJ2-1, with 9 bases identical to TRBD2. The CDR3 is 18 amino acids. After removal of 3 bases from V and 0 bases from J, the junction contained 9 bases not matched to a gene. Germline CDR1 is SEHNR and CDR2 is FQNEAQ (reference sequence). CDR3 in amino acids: CASSFARLAESSYNEQFF. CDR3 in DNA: TGTGCCAGCAGCTTTGCCCGACTAGCGGAGAGCTCCTACAATGAGCAGTTCTTC.

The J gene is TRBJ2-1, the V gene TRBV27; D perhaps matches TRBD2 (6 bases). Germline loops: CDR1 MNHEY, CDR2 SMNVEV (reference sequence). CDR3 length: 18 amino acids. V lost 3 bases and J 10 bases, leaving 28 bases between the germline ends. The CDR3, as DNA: TGTGCCAGCAGTTTGTTACGCCTTCCAGGGCTACCTGGGGGGGAGCAGTTCTTC. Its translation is CASSLLRLPGLPGGEQFF.

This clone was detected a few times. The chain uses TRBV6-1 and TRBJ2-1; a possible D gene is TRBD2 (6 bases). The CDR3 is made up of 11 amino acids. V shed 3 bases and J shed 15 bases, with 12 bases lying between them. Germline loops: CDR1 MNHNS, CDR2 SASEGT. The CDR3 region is CASSEGPRGFF. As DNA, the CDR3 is TGTGCCAGCAGTGAGGGCCCGCGGGGGTTCTTC.

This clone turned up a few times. The CDR3 spells CASSLTQDTQYF. CDR3 nucleotide sequence: TGTGCCAGCAGTTTGACTCAAGATACGCAGTATTTT. V usage is TRBV27 and J usage is TRBJ2-3; D uncertain. The ends were cut back, 3 bases at V and 5 bases at J, with 6 bases in the middle. Germline CDR1 is MNHEY and CDR2 is SMNVEV (reference sequence). This CDR3 is 12 amino acids long.

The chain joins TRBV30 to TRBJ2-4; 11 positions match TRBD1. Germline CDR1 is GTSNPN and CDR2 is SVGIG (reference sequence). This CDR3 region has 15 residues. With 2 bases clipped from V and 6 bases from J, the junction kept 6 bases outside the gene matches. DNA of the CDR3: TGTGCCTGGAGTCCCCGGGACAGGGGGGGAAACATTCAGTACTTC. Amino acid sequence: CAWSPRDRGGNIQYF.

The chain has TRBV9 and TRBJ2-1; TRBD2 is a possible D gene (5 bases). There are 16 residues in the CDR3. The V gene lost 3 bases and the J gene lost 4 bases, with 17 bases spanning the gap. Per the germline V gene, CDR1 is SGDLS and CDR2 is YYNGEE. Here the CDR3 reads CASSAPIGNPYNEQFF. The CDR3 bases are TGTGCCAGCAGCGCGCCCATCGGGAACCCTTACAATGAGCAGTTCTTC.

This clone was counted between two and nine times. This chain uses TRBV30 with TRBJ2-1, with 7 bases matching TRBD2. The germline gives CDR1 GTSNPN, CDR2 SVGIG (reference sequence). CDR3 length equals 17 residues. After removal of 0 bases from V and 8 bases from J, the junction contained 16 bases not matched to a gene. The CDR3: CAWSVYWGGGPKDEQFF. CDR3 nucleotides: TGTGCCTGGAGTGTATATTGGGGGGGAGGGCCCAAGGATGAGCAGTTCTTC.

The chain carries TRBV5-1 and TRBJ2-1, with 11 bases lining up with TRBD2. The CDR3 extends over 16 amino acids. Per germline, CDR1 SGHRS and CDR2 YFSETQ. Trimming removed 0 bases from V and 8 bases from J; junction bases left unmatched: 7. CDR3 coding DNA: TGCGCCAGCAGCTTGGTTCTAGCGGGAGGAAGTGATGAGCAGTTCTTC. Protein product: CASSLVLAGGSDEQFF.

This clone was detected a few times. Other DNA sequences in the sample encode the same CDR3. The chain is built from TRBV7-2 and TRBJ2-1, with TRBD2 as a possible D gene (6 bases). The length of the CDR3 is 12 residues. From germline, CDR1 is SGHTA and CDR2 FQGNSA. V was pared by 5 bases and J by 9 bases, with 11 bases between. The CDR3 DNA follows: TGTGCCAGCAGCCCGCGGGGAACTGAGCAGTTCTTC. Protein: CASSPRGTEQFF.

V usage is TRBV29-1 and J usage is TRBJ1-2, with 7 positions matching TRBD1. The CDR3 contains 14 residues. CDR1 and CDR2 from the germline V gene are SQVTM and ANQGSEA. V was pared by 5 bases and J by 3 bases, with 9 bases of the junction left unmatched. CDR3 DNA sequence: TGCAGCGTTAGACAGGGTTTAATCTACTATGGCTACACCTTC. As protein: CSVRQGLIYYGYTF.

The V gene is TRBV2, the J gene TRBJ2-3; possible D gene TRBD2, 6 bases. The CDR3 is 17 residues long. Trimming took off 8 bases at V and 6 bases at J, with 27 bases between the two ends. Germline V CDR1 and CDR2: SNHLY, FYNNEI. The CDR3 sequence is CASHRYTSGLALDTQYF. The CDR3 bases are TGTGCCAGCCACCGCTACACCTCGGGCCTAGCGTTGGATACGCAGTATTTT. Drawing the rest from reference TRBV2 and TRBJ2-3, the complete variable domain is EPEVTQTPSHQVTQMGQEVILRCVPISNHLYFYWYRQILGQKVEFLVSFYNNEISEKSEIFDDQFSVERPDGSNFTLKIRSTKLEDSAMYFCASHRYTSGLALDTQYFGPGTRLTVL.

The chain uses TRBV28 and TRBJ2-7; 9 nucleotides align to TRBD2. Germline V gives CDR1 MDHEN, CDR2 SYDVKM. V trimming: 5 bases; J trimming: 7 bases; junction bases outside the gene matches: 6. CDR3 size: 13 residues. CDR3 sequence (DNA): TGTGCCAGCAGTCCGGGACTAGCTTGGGAGCAGTACTTC. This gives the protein CASSPGLAWEQYF.

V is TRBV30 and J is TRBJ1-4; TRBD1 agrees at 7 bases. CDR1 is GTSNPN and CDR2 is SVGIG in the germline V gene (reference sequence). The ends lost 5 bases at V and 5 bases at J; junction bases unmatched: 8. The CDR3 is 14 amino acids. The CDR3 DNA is TGTGCCTGGGGGAGTCCAGGGGGAAATGAAAAACTGTTTTTT. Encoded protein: CAWGSPGGNEKLFF.

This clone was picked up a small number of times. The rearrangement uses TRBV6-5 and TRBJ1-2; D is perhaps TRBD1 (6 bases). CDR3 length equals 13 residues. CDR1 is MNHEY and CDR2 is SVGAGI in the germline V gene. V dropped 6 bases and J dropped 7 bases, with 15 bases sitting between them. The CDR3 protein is CASRSNRDGGYTF. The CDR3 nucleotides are TGTGCCAGCAGATCGAACAGGGATGGTGGCTACACCTTC.

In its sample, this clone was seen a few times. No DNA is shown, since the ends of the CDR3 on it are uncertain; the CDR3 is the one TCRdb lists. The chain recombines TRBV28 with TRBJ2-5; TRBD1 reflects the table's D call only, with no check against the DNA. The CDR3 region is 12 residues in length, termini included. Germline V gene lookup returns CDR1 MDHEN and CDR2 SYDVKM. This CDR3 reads CASSFAQGAPYF.

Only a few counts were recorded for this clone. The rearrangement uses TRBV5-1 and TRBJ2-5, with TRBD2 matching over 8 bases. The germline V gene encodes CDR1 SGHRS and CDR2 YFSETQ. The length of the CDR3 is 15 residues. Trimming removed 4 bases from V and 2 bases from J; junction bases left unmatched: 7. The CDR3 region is CASSPAGGLQETQYF. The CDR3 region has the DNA TGCGCCAGCAGCCCGGCGGGAGGTTTACAAGAGACCCAGTACTTC.

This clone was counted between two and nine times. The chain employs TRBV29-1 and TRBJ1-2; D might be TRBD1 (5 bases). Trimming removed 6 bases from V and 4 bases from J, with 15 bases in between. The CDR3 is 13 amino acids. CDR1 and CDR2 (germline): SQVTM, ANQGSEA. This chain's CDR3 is CSVSGGGSYGYTF. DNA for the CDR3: TGCAGCGTGAGCGGCGGGGGGAGCTATGGCTACACCTTC.